The 11 T cell receptor beta chains presented below share a single source sample, sequenced in a study of cytomegalovirus exposure and HLA in healthy donors (dated by TCRdb to between 2016 and 2019). Receptors were amplified or captured by the immunoSEQ multiplex PCR assay. For the multiplex PCR, a mixture combining 60 forward primers for TCR Vbeta segments and 13 reverse primers for TCR Jbeta segments was used. TCRdb provides this immuneACCESS table in a form limited to in-frame rearrangements. Some clones are lacking; in checked studies, under half of them reflect an unresolved V gene, and why the rest are absent is not known. The sample profile shows 100,000 or so clones; 55% to 80% of them were found once. In total, the top ten clones hold around 4.8% of the sample. Sequencing used PBMCs. The receptors come from a human donor in good health.

This clone appeared a few times. The CDR3 DNA is TGTGCCAGCAATCGACAGGGGGCTAGACAGCCCCAGCATTTT. Protein: CASNRQGARQPQHF. The V call is TRBV28, the J call TRBJ1-5, with 10 bases that match TRBD1. This CDR3 region has 14 residues. CDR1 and CDR2 from the germline V gene are MDHEN and SYDVKM. V gave up 7 bases and J gave up 7 bases; unmatched junction bases: 7.

This chain links TRBV10-3 with TRBJ1-2, with no clear D. This CDR3 spans 13 amino acids. V was clipped by 2 bases and J by 5 bases, with 9 bases between them. The germline V gene has CDR1 ENHRY and CDR2 SYGVKD. The DNA of the CDR3 is TGTGCCATCAGTGAGCCCACAGAGTATGGCTACACCTTC. Translation gives CAISEPTEYGYTF.

This clone was seen a handful of times. The CDR3 DNA is TGTGCCAGCTTAAACAGGGGGCTACAGAACACTGAAGCTTTCTTT. Protein sequence: CASLNRGLQNTEAFF. The chain carries TRBV6-1 and TRBJ1-1; 9 bases line up with TRBD1. The CDR3 extends over 15 amino acids. The V gene end was trimmed by 8 bases and the J gene end by 1 base; junction bases not matched to a gene: 8. Germline assignment: CDR1 MNHNS and CDR2 SASEGT.

Comments on this clone: Its ends do not fully match the called genes, so a read error is possible. The chain has TRBV10-3 and TRBJ2-7; 10 nucleotides agree with TRBD2. The CDR3 length is 14 residues. The germline CDR1 and CDR2 sequences are ENHRY and SYGVKD. The CDR3 sequence is CAINEREGSYEQYF. The DNA of the CDR3 is TGTGCCATCAATGAGCGGGAGGGTTCCTACGAGCAGTACTTC.

V is TRBV10-1 and J is TRBJ2-3; D is unresolved. The CDR3 is 14 residues long. V was pared by 2 bases and J by 2 bases, with 8 bases between. Looked up from germline, CDR1 is WNHNN and CDR2 is SYGVQD (reference sequence). The CDR3 nucleotides are TGCGCCAGCAGTGAGGACACTTCCACAGATACGCAGTATTTT. Translation gives CASSEDTSTDTQYF.

The V call is TRBV18, the J call TRBJ1-5, with D perhaps matching TRBD1 (5 bases). This CDR3 comprises 14 residues. CDR1 is KGHSH and CDR2 is LQKENI in the germline V gene. The ends were cut back, 3 bases at V and 3 bases at J, with 9 bases in the middle. CDR3 amino acids: CASSPGRNNQPQHF. The DNA for the CDR3 is TGTGCCAGCTCACCGGGGCGGAACAATCAGCCCCAGCATTTT.

A few counts support this clone. The chain has TRBV2 and TRBJ2-1; 9 nucleotides align to TRBD2. V was pared by 7 bases and J by 2 bases, with 3 bases of the junction left unmatched. The CDR3 spans 14 residues. Germline-derived CDR1 and CDR2 are SNHLY and FYNNEI. CDR3 protein: CASIRLAAYNEQFF. The CDR3, as DNA: TGTGCCAGCATCAGACTAGCGGCCTACAATGAGCAGTTCTTC.

V gene TRBV5-5 combines with J gene TRBJ2-1; no definite D call. V was clipped by 0 bases and J by 0 bases, with 7 bases between them. The germline CDR1 and CDR2 sequences are SGHKS and YYEKEE (reference sequence). This CDR3 comprises 15 residues. The CDR3 coding sequence is TGTGCCAGCAGCTTGGGGTCGAGCTCCTACAATGAGCAGTTCTTC. Protein product: CASSLGSSSYNEQFF.

This chain links TRBV6-5 with TRBJ1-2; D possibly corresponds to TRBD1 (5 bases). The V and J ends lost 7 bases and 4 bases respectively, with 7 bases between them. There are 11 residues in the CDR3. Germline assignment: CDR1 MNHEY and CDR2 SVGAGI. The CDR3 DNA reads as TGTGCCAGCATCGACAGCTATGGCTACACCTTC. Translation gives CASIDSYGYTF.

This clone was seen only a few times. This rearrangement joins TRBV14 to TRBJ1-1; tentative D call: TRBD1 (5 bases). CDR1 is SGHDN, CDR2 FVKESK, per germline. V shed 5 bases and J shed 0 bases, with 16 bases lying between them. The CDR3 consists of 16 residues. CDR3 region: CASSLLGRTMNTEAFF. The CDR3 DNA is TGTGCCAGCAGCTTATTGGGGCGGACCATGAACACTGAAGCTTTCTTT.

The CDR3 sequence: CASSDLFGGFSGANVLTF. The CDR3 DNA reads TGTGCCAGCAGTGACTTGTTTGGCGGATTCTCTGGGGCCAACGTCCTGACTTTC. V and J are TRBV6-1 and TRBJ2-6; D unresolved. Per germline, CDR1 MNHNS and CDR2 SASEGT. CDR3 length: 18 residues. The V end was cut by 3 bases, the J end by 0 bases, with 15 bases between.